This TCR beta chain was documented in a study of shared clonotypes between healthy human individuals. Whole-study context: Three plates were used per donor for CD4 naive, three for CD4 memory, two for CD8 naive and one for CD8 memory.

The length of the CDR3 is 15 residues. Trimming left V 5 bases short and J 4 bases short, with 15 bases between. The germline gives CDR1 MNHEY, CDR2 SVGAGI. Caucasian adults living in Nashville, Tennessee, provided all samples. The study ran the assay at deep level. The authors' processing: ImmunoSEQ output held junction-only sequences without quality scores, so filtering differed. Using immunoSEQ multiplex PCR, the repertoire was profiled, and TCRdb retains in-frame clones only, with some absent. V, J and clone size are those of that table, while D and trimming were read from the DNA. The profile shows 950,000 to 1,100,000 clones, about 70% of them singletons.

The chain is built from TRBV6-5 and TRBJ1-3, with unresolved D. The receptor comes from a man between 18 and 29 years old in good health. Material for sequencing was memory CD4+ T cells sorted from blood. The subset: CD45RA-negative fraction. DNA for the CDR3: TGTGCCAGCAGTCCCCCGGGAGTCGGAGGAAACACCATATATTTT. Translated: CASSPPGVGGNTIYF.